This entry features one TCR beta chain sequence. Original analysis: Nucleated cell counts were estimated from reference gene primer amplification. Sequencing used immunoSEQ multiplex PCR; TCRdb keeps in-frame clones, though not all of them. V, J and clone size are taken as reported in that table, and D and trimming were inferred from the DNA itself. The data contain roughly 300,000 clones, 70% to 90% of them singletons. Individuals drawn from around 24 US areas were about 18 to 95 years old. V shed 5 bases and J shed 6 bases, with 15 bases lying between them. CDR3 size: 14 residues. Germline V CDR1 and CDR2: SEHNR, FQNEAQ (reference sequence). This sample was taken from a study of blood T cell repertoires in COVID-19. For the study at large: PBMCs, B-cell-depleted T cells, or T cells provided the cDNA or gDNA that made up the material.

The chain links TRBV7-9 to TRBJ2-3, with TRBD1 as a possible D gene (6 bases). The sequenced sample consisted of PBMCs or T cells enriched from blood (not recorded which). This TCR came from a woman in her twenties or thirties who had recovered from COVID-19. The CDR3 reads CASSRPQGGDTQYF. CDR3 nucleotide sequence: TGTGCCAGCAGCCGCCCCCAAGGGGGTGATACGCAGTATTTT.